Listed here are 13 T cell receptor beta chains from one sample, sequenced in a study of shared clonotypes between healthy human individuals. Using immunoSEQ multiplex PCR, the repertoire was profiled, and TCRdb retains in-frame clones only, with some absent. The table includes 1,400,000 or so clones, 98% to 99% detected once. Sequenced input: naive CD4+ T cells sorted from blood. Subset of the sample: CD45RA+ positively selected. All receptors derive from a man younger than 45 in good health.

The rearrangement links TRBV6-6 to TRBJ1-2; 8 bases map to TRBD1. CDR1 MNHNY and CDR2 SVGAGI come from the germline V gene (reference sequence). The trim removed 8 bases at V and 4 bases at J, leaving 15 bases unmatched. The CDR3 has 16 amino acids. CDR3 residues: CASGGLDRGYSYGYTF. DNA for the CDR3: TGTGCCAGCGGAGGATTAGACAGGGGATACAGCTATGGCTACACCTTC.

V gene TRBV9 combines with J gene TRBJ2-7; D remains ambiguous. With 0 bases removed from V and 0 bases from J, the gap between germline ends came to 4 bases. Germline CDR1 reads SGDLS; CDR2 reads YYNGEE. CDR3 size: 13 residues. The CDR3 region is CASSVVLSYEQYF. DNA of the CDR3: TGTGCCAGCAGCGTAGTACTCTCCTACGAGCAGTACTTC.

V gene TRBV28 combines with J gene TRBJ2-3; 14 bases line up with TRBD2. This CDR3 contains 16 residues. Trimming took 3 bases from V and 1 from J; bases not matched to a gene: 0. Looked up from germline, CDR1 is MDHEN and CDR2 is SYDVKM. The CDR3 sequence is CASSLGLAGGTDTQYF. The CDR3, as DNA: TGTGCCAGCAGTTTGGGACTAGCGGGAGGCACAGATACGCAGTATTTT. Filled out from reference TRBV28 and TRBJ2-3, the complete variable domain reads DVKVTQSSRYLVKRTGEKVFLECVQDMDHENMFWYRQDPGLGLRLIYFSYDVKMKEKGDIPEGYSVSREKKERFSLILESASTNQTSMYLCASSLGLAGGTDTQYFGPGTRLTVL.

The V gene is TRBV9, the J gene TRBJ2-7; 10 nucleotides agree with TRBD1. The germline gives CDR1 SGDLS, CDR2 YYNGEE. This CDR3 region has 14 residues. With V trimmed by 0 bases and J by 6 bases, 3 bases remained unmatched. CDR3 protein: CASSVGTGGIEQYF. DNA of the CDR3: TGTGCCAGCAGCGTAGGGACAGGGGGTATCGAGCAGTACTTC. The whole variable domain, filled in from reference TRBV9 and TRBJ2-7, reads DSGVTQTPKHLITATGQRVTLRCSPRSGDLSVYWYQQSLDQGLQFLIQYYNGEERAKGNILERFSAQQFPDLHSELNLSSLELGDSALYFCASSVGTGGIEQYFGPGTRLTVT.

The chain carries TRBV7-6 and TRBJ2-7, with D perhaps assigned TRBD1 or TRBD2 (5 bases each). There are 14 residues in the CDR3. Germline assignment: CDR1 SGHVS and CDR2 FNYEAQ. V lost 5 bases to trimming and J lost 0 bases, with 11 bases between them. In DNA, the CDR3 is TGTGCCAGCAGCAACCGGGACGCCTCCTACGAGCAGTACTTC. Translated, it gives CASSNRDASYEQYF.

This chain connects TRBV19 to TRBJ1-1; D remains ambiguous. V lost 1 base and J lost 4, with 7 bases in between. The CDR3 extends over 13 amino acids. CDR1 LNHDA and CDR2 SQIVND come from the germline V gene (reference sequence). Here the CDR3 DNA reads TGTGCCAGTAGTATAGTTGAATTCACTGAAGCTTTCTTT. This gives the protein CASSIVEFTEAFF.

This chain joins TRBV5-5 and TRBJ1-4; D not certain. Trimming took off 1 base at V and 0 bases at J, with 7 bases between the two ends. The V gene's germline CDR1 is SGHKS and CDR2 YYEKEE (reference sequence). The length of the CDR3 is 15 residues. For the CDR3, the DNA is TGTGCCAGCAGCTTGCGGGTGACAACTAATGAAAAACTGTTTTTT. Translated, it gives CASSLRVTTNEKLFF.

The CDR3 loop is CASSEGLAVRNEQFF. The CDR3 nucleotides are TGTGCCAGCAGCGAGGGACTAGCCGTACGAAATGAGCAGTTCTTC. This sequence joins TRBV7-6 and TRBJ2-1; 9 nucleotides align to TRBD2. Germline CDR1 is SGHVS and CDR2 is FNYEAQ. Unmatched junction bases numbered 9, after V lost 5 bases and J lost 7 bases. The CDR3 has 15 amino acids.

The chain combines TRBV5-1 with TRBJ2-5; D gene ambiguous. From germline, CDR1 is SGHRS and CDR2 YFSETQ. V was cut by 0 bases and J by 5 bases, with 14 bases left in between. The CDR3 has 15 residues. Here the CDR3 DNA reads TGCGCCAGCAGCTTGGGTCTAGTGGGTGTGGAGACCCAGTACTTC. It codes for CASSLGLVGVETQYF.

The chain couples TRBV6-1 to TRBJ2-2; D ambiguous. The CDR3 covers 14 residues. Trimming pared 6 bases from V and 2 bases from J, leaving 10 bases between. In germline, CDR1 is MNHNS, CDR2 SASEGT. In DNA form, the CDR3 reads TGTGCCAGCAGCCCCGGGCGCAACACCGGGGAGCTGTTTTTT. Translating gives CASSPGRNTGELFF.

V usage is TRBV18 and J usage is TRBJ2-7; D is ambiguous. The CDR3 covers 12 residues. Trimming cost V 4 bases and J 3 bases, with 7 bases left between them. Germline lookup yields CDR1 KGHSH and CDR2 LQKENI. The DNA of the CDR3 is TGTGCCAGCTCACGGATTGGCTACGAGCAGTACTTC. Its protein product is CASSRIGYEQYF.

This chain uses TRBV5-1 with TRBJ2-7; 7 positions agree with TRBD1. CDR3 length: 16 amino acids. The germline CDR1 and CDR2 sequences are SGHRS and YFSETQ. V lost 4 bases and J lost 0; bases outside the gene matches: 10. The CDR3 region has the DNA TGCGCCAGCAGCCTATCCCGACAGGGAGCCTCCTACGAGCAGTACTTC. It is translated as CASSLSRQGASYEQYF.

This sequence joins TRBV4-3 and TRBJ2-7, with D perhaps matching TRBD2 (7 bases). Trimming left V 0 bases short and J 2 bases short, with 17 bases between. The CDR3 runs to 17 residues. Germline assignment: CDR1 LGHNA and CDR2 YSLEER. CDR3 in amino acids: CASSQDLGRGIPYEQYF. The DNA for the CDR3 is TGCGCCAGCAGCCAAGATCTAGGGAGGGGGATACCCTACGAGCAGTACTTC.